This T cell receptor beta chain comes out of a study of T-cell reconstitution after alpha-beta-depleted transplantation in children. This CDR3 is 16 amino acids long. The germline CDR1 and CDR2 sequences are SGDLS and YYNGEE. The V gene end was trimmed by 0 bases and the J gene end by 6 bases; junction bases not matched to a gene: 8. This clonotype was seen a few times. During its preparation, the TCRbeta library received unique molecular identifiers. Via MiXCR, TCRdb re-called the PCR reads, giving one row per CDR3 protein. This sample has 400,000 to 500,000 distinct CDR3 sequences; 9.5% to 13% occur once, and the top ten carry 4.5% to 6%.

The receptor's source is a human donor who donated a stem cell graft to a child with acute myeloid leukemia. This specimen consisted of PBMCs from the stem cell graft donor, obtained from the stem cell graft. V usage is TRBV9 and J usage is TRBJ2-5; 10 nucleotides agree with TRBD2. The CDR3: CASSVEGSGRIKTQYF. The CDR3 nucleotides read TGTGCCAGCAGCGTAGAGGGTAGCGGGAGGATTAAGACCCAGTACTTC.